This TCR beta chain was recorded in a study of blood T cell repertoires in COVID-19. This CDR3 region has 12 residues. Trimming removed 2 bases at V and 6 bases at J, with 5 bases between. The V gene's germline CDR1 is SEHNR and CDR2 FQNEAQ (reference sequence). Assay: immunoSEQ multiplex PCR; the TCRdb copy retains only in-frame clones and omits some. This repertoire shows approximately 200,000 clones, about 80% found once; its top ten account for 2% to 2.5%. The receptor comes from a woman aged 60-75 years with acute or convalescent COVID-19. The rearrangement uses TRBV7-9 and TRBJ2-4; no clear D. Sequenced input: peripheral blood. CDR3 coding DNA: TGTGCCAGCAGCTTAACGGGAAACATTCAGTACTTC. It is translated as CASSLTGNIQYF.